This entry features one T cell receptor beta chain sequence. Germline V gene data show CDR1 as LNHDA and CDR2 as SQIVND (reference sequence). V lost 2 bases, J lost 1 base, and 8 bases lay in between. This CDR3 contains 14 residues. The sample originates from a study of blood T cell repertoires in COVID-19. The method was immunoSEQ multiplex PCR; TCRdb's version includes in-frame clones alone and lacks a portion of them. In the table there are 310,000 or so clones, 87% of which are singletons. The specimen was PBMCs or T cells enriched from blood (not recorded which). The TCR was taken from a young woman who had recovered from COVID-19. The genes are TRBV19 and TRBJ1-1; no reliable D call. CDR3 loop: CASSIRVTNTEAFF. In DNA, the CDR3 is TGTGCCAGTAGTATACGGGTTACGAACACTGAAGCTTTCTTT. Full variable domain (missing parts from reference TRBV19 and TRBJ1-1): DGGITQSPKYLFRKEGQNVTLSCEQNLNHDAMYWYRQDPGQGLRLIYYSQIVNDFQKGDIAEGYSVSREKKESFPLTVTSAQKNPTAFYLCASSIRVTNTEAFFGQGTRLTVV.